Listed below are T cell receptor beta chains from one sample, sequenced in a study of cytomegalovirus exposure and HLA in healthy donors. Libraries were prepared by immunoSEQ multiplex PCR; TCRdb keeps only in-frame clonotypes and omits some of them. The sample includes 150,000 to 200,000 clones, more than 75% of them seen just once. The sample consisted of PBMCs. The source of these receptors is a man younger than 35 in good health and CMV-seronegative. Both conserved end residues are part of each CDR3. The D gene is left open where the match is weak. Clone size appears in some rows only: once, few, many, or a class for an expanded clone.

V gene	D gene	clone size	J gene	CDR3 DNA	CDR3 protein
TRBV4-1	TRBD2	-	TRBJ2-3	TGCGCCAGCAGCCAAGCTCTTCCCCGGGAGGGGTCAGATACGCAGTATTTT	CASSQALPREGSDTQYF
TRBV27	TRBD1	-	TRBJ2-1	TGTGCCAGCAGCTCTTCCTCCGACAGGGGCGATGAGCAGTTCTTC	CASSSSSDRGDEQFF
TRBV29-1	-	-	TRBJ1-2	TGCAGCGCCCTGGACACAACCACTAACTATGGCTACACCTTC	CSALDTTTNYGYTF
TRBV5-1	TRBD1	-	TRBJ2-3	TGCGCCAGCAGCTTAAATCTACAGGGGCGAGCAGCAGATACGCAGTATTTT	CASSLNLQGRAADTQYF
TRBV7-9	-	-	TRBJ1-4	TGTGCCAGCAGCCGTGACAGCTATAATGAAAAACTGTTTTTT	CASSRDSYNEKLFF
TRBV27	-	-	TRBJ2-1	TGTGCCAGCCAGCGCGCCGGCAAAATAAATGAGCAGTTCTTC	CASQRAGKINEQFF
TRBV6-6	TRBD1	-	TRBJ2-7	TGTGCCAGCTCCCCAGGGGGATTGTCTTACGAGCAGTACTTC	CASSPGGLSYEQYF
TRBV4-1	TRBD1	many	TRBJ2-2	TGCGCCAGCGGGGTGCAGGGGGCAGGCGGGGAGCTGTTTTTT	CASGVQGAGGELFF
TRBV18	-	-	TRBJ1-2	TGTGCCAGCTCACCACTGCCCACACAGGGCTACACCTTC	CASSPLPTQGYTF
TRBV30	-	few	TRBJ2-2	TGTGCCTGGAGTGTCCAGGGGATGGACACCGGGGAGCTGTTTTTT	CAWSVQGMDTGELFF
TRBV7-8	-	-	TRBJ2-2	TGTGCCAGCAGTCAAGACAGTTACACCGGGGAGCTGTTTTTT	CASSQDSYTGELFF